The clone carrying this T cell receptor (beta chain) has just one count. Its antigen is not known. J gave up 0 bases and V 5 bases, and 5 bases lay outside the gene matches. The CDR3 loop spans 15 amino acids. Per the germline V gene, CDR1 is SSHAT and CDR2 is FNYEAQ (reference sequence). This record belongs to a study of CD4+ T cells in melanoma. General study points: Neoantigen-specific CD4+ T cells in melanoma reportedly had diverse differentiation states. CD8+ T cell, macrophage and B cell function reportedly correlated with neoantigen-specific CD4+ T cells.

Libraries were prepared by immunoSEQ multiplex PCR; TCRdb keeps only in-frame clonotypes and omits some of them. The sample has about 110,000 clones; 92% are singletons. The clonotype originates from a human donor with melanoma. Sequences were obtained from peripheral blood. V usage is TRBV7-7 and J usage is TRBJ2-7; 9 nucleotides agree with TRBD1. CDR3 sequence: CASSPQGAGSYEQYF. The CDR3 DNA reads TGTGCCAGCAGCCCACAGGGGGCGGGCTCCTACGAGCAGTACTTC.